The 6 T cell receptor beta chains reported below all come from one sample, sequenced in a study of blood T cells in healthy people across ages (dated by TCRdb to between 2014 and 2017). The library was prepared using 5' RACE. The run used an Illumina HiSeq 2500. A second PCR of roughly 6 to 11 cycles was run with a J-beta primer mix and a sample-barcoded 5' primer. The public reads were quality trimmed at Q25 with fastp and then assembled into clones with MiXCR by TCRdb, keeping productive beta chains. Rows with one shared CDR3 protein collapse into an entry with the most common genes and DNA. The sample table records roughly 2 million distinct CDR3 sequences; about 50% of these occur just once. 2.1% of the sample is held by the ten biggest clonotypes. The sequenced sample consisted of blood. These receptors came from a woman aged 40 to 50 in good health.

The chain employs TRBV25-1 and TRBJ1-2; unclear D gene. Trimming stripped 6 bases from V and 4 bases from J, with 9 bases between. CDR3 size: 12 residues. Germline V gene sequence: CDR1 MGHDK, CDR2 SYGVNS. The CDR3 spells CASSSVFYGYTF. DNA of the CDR3: TGTGCCAGCAGCTCTGTTTTCTATGGCTACACCTTC.

The V and J genes are TRBV6-1 and TRBJ1-4, with TRBD1 matching over 12 bases. Germline CDR1 and CDR2: MNHNS and SASEGT. After removal of 8 bases from V and 3 bases from J, the junction contained 7 bases not matched to a gene. The CDR3 has 16 amino acids. This CDR3 is CASGPGQGASNEKLFF. CDR3 coding DNA: TGTGCCAGCGGACCGGGACAGGGGGCTTCTAATGAAAAACTGTTTTTT.

This clonotype was recorded a few times. The rearrangement uses TRBV7-9 and TRBJ2-3; tentatively, D is TRBD1 (6 bases). The germline CDR1 and CDR2 sequences are SEHNR and FQNEAQ (reference sequence). The CDR3 is 16 residues long. V lost 5 bases and J lost 6, with 21 bases in between. This CDR3 reads CASSLESTGQEDTQYF. As DNA, the CDR3 is TGTGCCAGCAGCCTAGAATCGACAGGACAAGAGGATACGCAGTATTTT.

CDR3 protein: CASSEREAPYEQYF. In DNA form, the CDR3 reads TGTGCCAGCAGCGAACGGGAGGCGCCCTACGAGCAGTACTTC. The gene calls are TRBV6-5 and TRBJ2-7, with 7 bases lining up with TRBD2. The germline V gene encodes CDR1 MNHEY and CDR2 SVGAGI. The trim removed 6 bases at V and 2 bases at J, leaving 7 bases unmatched. This CDR3 contains 14 residues.

V and J are TRBV7-2 and TRBJ2-5; 9 nucleotides agree with TRBD2. The DNA end is more similar to TRBJ2-7, so the J call may be wrong. From germline, CDR1 is SGHTA and CDR2 FQGNSA. The CDR3 extends over 15 amino acids. The CDR3 protein is CASRLNGGGAYEQYF. CDR3 bases: TGTGCCAGCAGACTCAATGGCGGGGGGGCCTACGAGCAGTACTTC.

The chain is built from TRBV7-2 and TRBJ2-1, with unresolved D. Per germline, CDR1 SGHTA and CDR2 FQGNSA. The CDR3 covers 14 residues. V lost 5 bases, J lost 6 bases, and 14 bases lay in between. CDR3 residues: CASSRTWTGNEQFF. CDR3 coding DNA: TGTGCCAGCAGCAGAACCTGGACGGGCAATGAGCAGTTCTTC.